This T cell receptor beta chain was captured in a study of T cells in Graves' hyperthyroidism and ophthalmopathy. Study summary: Staff took peripheral blood when the initial diagnosis was made, before any treatment began. Study-wide points: Ophthalmopathy, as predicted by the model, came a median about seven months after the prediction.

Using RNA transcripts as the source, TCR beta CDR3 regions were amplified. The HTBI primer set drove a first-round RT-PCR of the TCR CDR3. MiXCR, applied by TCRdb to the multiplex PCR reads, yields one record per CDR3 protein. The data contain 340,000 or so distinct CDR3 sequences, about 20% of them singletons. Exclusions: uncontrolled infection, other autoimmune disease, pregnancy, lactation. Extraction of PBMCs used roughly 9.3 ml of fresh peripheral blood. The CDR3 sequence is 14 residues long. The germline CDR1 and CDR2 sequences are KGHSY and FQNENV. V was clipped by 2 bases and J by 2 bases, with 10 bases between them. With respect to this clonotype: Its antigen remains unidentified.

The source is a woman aged 50 to 65 with Graves' hyperthyroidism. V is TRBV16 and J is TRBJ2-7; D is unresolved. Material: blood. CDR3 bases: TGTGCCAGCAGCCAACTGGAGTTACCCTACGAGCAGTACTTC. It is translated as CASSQLELPYEQYF.